What follows is one T cell receptor (beta chain) and its context. This specimen comes from a study of OX40 agonist ivuxolimab in advanced cancers. Measured with immunoSEQ multiplex PCR; TCRdb has only the in-frame clones, and not every one. Of just over 90,000 clones in the sample, 85% to 95% were seen once. The clonotype originates from an adult with an advanced solid tumor such as melanoma, head and neck, liver or kidney cancer. The sequenced sample was CD4+ or CD8+ T cells sorted from blood, obtained in a trial of the OX40 agonist ivuxolimab.

This CDR3 is CASSTRAQGNTIYF. The CDR3, as DNA: TGTGCCAGCAGCACGAGGGCGCAAGGAAACACCATATATTTT. This chain joins TRBV28 and TRBJ1-3; D is unresolved. The V gene's germline CDR1 is MDHEN and CDR2 SYDVKM. The CDR3 totals 14 residues. V lost 6 bases to trimming and J lost 4 bases, with 13 bases between them.